The rows below give T cell receptor beta chains drawn from one sample of a study of technical replicates of blood from four donors. The assay was immunoSEQ multiplex PCR, and TCRdb's table has in-frame clones only and misses some. The table has some 80,000 clones, about 91% seen once. Sequencing input: T cells isolated from PBMCs. Receptor source: a human donor in good health. The CDR3 runs from the conserved cysteine through the conserved F or W. Each record gives: J gene, clone size, D gene, V gene, CDR3 protein, CDR3 DNA. A D gene is named only where the DNA matches it firmly. Expanded clones get a size class; other rows say once, few or many, or leave the size out.

j_gene: TRBJ2-5; abundance: NA; d_gene: TRBD2; v_gene: TRBV5-1; CDR3aa: CASSPSTSGAWSYQETQYF; CDR3nt: TGCGCCAGCAGCCCATCTACTAGCGGGGCCTGGTCATACCAAGAGACCCAGTACTTC
j_gene: TRBJ2-1; abundance: NA; d_gene: NA; v_gene: TRBV6-6; CDR3aa: CASMRERGEQFF; CDR3nt: TGTGCCAGCATGCGGGAACGTGGTGAGCAGTTCTTC
j_gene: TRBJ2-7; abundance: NA; d_gene: NA; v_gene: TRBV7-9; CDR3aa: CASSLGESSYEQYF; CDR3nt: TGTGCCAGCAGCTTAGGGGAGAGCTCCTACGAGCAGTACTTC
j_gene: TRBJ1-1; abundance: NA; d_gene: NA; v_gene: TRBV28; CDR3aa: CASTTYRVRATEAFF; CDR3nt: TGTGCCAGCACGACTTACAGGGTCAGAGCTACTGAAGCTTTCTTT
j_gene: TRBJ1-1; abundance: NA; d_gene: TRBD1; v_gene: TRBV5-1; CDR3aa: CASSYTGGQTEAFF; CDR3nt: TGCGCCAGCAGCTACACAGGGGGCCAAACTGAAGCTTTCTTT
j_gene: TRBJ2-5; abundance: NA; d_gene: NA; v_gene: TRBV2; CDR3aa: CASLRGWRETQYF; CDR3nt: TGTGCCAGCCTCCGAGGTTGGCGCGAGACCCAGTACTTC
j_gene: TRBJ1-1; abundance: NA; d_gene: NA; v_gene: TRBV5-4; CDR3aa: CASSLKGSPDMNTEAFF; CDR3nt: TGTGCCAGCAGCTTGAAAGGCTCTCCAGACATGAACACTGAAGCTTTCTTT
j_gene: TRBJ2-3; abundance: NA; d_gene: TRBD2; v_gene: TRBV6-4; CDR3aa: CASNTSGNTDTQYF; CDR3nt: TGTGCCAGCAATACTAGCGGGAACACAGATACGCAGTATTTT
j_gene: TRBJ2-7; abundance: NA; d_gene: NA; v_gene: TRBV28; CDR3aa: CASSLGGRSYEQYF; CDR3nt: TGTGCCAGCAGTTTAGGGGGGAGGTCCTACGAGCAGTACTTC
j_gene: TRBJ2-1; abundance: NA; d_gene: TRBD2; v_gene: TRBV11-2; CDR3aa: CASNLLAGGYNEQFF; CDR3nt: TGTGCCAGCAACTTACTAGCGGGGGGGTACAATGAGCAGTTCTTC
j_gene: TRBJ1-2; abundance: NA; d_gene: NA; v_gene: TRBV27; CDR3aa: CASSPGVGYGYTF; CDR3nt: TGTGCCAGCAGCCCGGGGGTTGGCTATGGCTACACCTTC
j_gene: TRBJ2-7; abundance: NA; d_gene: NA; v_gene: TRBV2; CDR3aa: CASTGGAGADREQYF; CDR3nt: TGTGCCAGCACAGGCGGCGCGGGGGCAGATCGCGAGCAGTACTTC
j_gene: TRBJ2-1; abundance: NA; d_gene: NA; v_gene: TRBV4-1; CDR3aa: CASNQPERTTREQFF; CDR3nt: TGCGCCAGCAACCAACCAGAGAGAACTACGCGTGAGCAGTTCTTC
j_gene: TRBJ2-2; abundance: NA; d_gene: NA; v_gene: TRBV28; CDR3aa: CASSFIPGGRDTGELFF; CDR3nt: TGTGCCAGCAGTTTCATACCCGGGGGAAGGGACACCGGGGAGCTGTTTTTT
j_gene: TRBJ2-5; abundance: NA; d_gene: NA; v_gene: TRBV10-1; CDR3aa: CASSEPGPQETQYF; CDR3nt: TGCGCCAGCAGTGAGCCAGGCCCACAAGAGACCCAGTACTTC
j_gene: TRBJ1-2; abundance: NA; d_gene: TRBD1; v_gene: TRBV27; CDR3aa: CASSLEPGGGYTF; CDR3nt: TGTGCCAGCAGTTTAGAGCCAGGGGGAGGCTACACCTTC
j_gene: TRBJ2-3; abundance: NA; d_gene: NA; v_gene: TRBV5-1; CDR3aa: CASSRGQPSTDTQYF; CDR3nt: TGCGCCAGCAGCCGGGGACAACCTAGCACAGATACGCAGTATTTT
j_gene: TRBJ1-2; abundance: NA; d_gene: NA; v_gene: TRBV5-4; CDR3aa: CASSEQTRYYGYTF; CDR3nt: TGTGCCAGCAGCGAACAAACCCGTTACTATGGCTACACCTTC
j_gene: TRBJ1-3; abundance: NA; d_gene: NA; v_gene: TRBV19; CDR3aa: CASSIGGGSGNTIYF; CDR3nt: TGTGCCAGTAGTATAGGAGGGGGATCTGGAAACACCATATATTTT
j_gene: TRBJ2-5; abundance: once; d_gene: TRBD2; v_gene: TRBV11-2; CDR3aa: CASSLDSWSSGGIRETQYF; CDR3nt: TGTGCCAGCAGCTTAGATAGTTGGAGTAGCGGGGGGATACGGGAGACCCAGTACTTC
j_gene: TRBJ2-3; abundance: NA; d_gene: NA; v_gene: TRBV28; CDR3aa: CASSSLVDTQYF; CDR3nt: TGTGCCAGCAGTTCGCTAGTGGATACGCAGTATTTT
j_gene: TRBJ1-1; abundance: NA; d_gene: NA; v_gene: TRBV29-1; CDR3aa: CSVGRANTEAFF; CDR3nt: TGCAGCGTTGGGAGGGCGAACACTGAAGCTTTCTTT
j_gene: TRBJ2-7; abundance: NA; d_gene: TRBD2; v_gene: TRBV5-6; CDR3aa: CASSLGLAGGGPYEQYF; CDR3nt: TGTGCCAGCAGCTTAGGTCTAGCGGGAGGAGGCCCCTACGAGCAGTACTTC
j_gene: TRBJ2-7; abundance: once; d_gene: NA; v_gene: TRBV4-1; CDR3aa: CASSQSYRDNKHYEQYF; CDR3nt: TGCGCCAGCAGTCAATCTTACAGGGACAATAAGCACTACGAGCAGTACTTC
j_gene: TRBJ2-5; abundance: NA; d_gene: TRBD2; v_gene: TRBV5-1; CDR3aa: CASTEGTSKETQYF; CDR3nt: TGCGCCAGCACCGAGGGGACTAGTAAAGAGACCCAGTACTTC
j_gene: TRBJ2-3; abundance: NA; d_gene: NA; v_gene: TRBV9; CDR3aa: CASSVLGSTDTQYF; CDR3nt: TGTGCCAGCAGCGTACTAGGTAGCACAGATACGCAGTATTTT
j_gene: TRBJ1-2; abundance: NA; d_gene: TRBD1; v_gene: TRBV2; CDR3aa: CASRGDRGDGYTF; CDR3nt: TGTGCCAGCAGGGGGGACAGGGGCGATGGCTACACCTTC
j_gene: TRBJ2-5; abundance: once; d_gene: NA; v_gene: TRBV11-3; CDR3aa: CASSSSLSETQYF; CDR3nt: TGTGCCAGCAGCTCTTCACTATCGGAGACCCAGTACTTC
j_gene: TRBJ1-5; abundance: NA; d_gene: TRBD1; v_gene: TRBV10-1; CDR3aa: CATSRTGSDQPQHF; CDR3nt: TGCGCCACGTCCAGGACAGGGAGTGATCAGCCCCAGCATTTT
j_gene: TRBJ2-7; abundance: NA; d_gene: TRBD2; v_gene: TRBV9; CDR3aa: CASSVGTSGYEQYF; CDR3nt: TGTGCCAGCAGCGTAGGGACTAGCGGCTACGAGCAGTACTTC
j_gene: TRBJ1-5; abundance: once; d_gene: NA; v_gene: TRBV27; CDR3aa: CASSLSVGEDQPQHF; CDR3nt: TGTGCCAGCAGTTTATCGGTGGGGGAGGATCAGCCCCAGCATTTT
j_gene: TRBJ2-5; abundance: once; d_gene: TRBD2; v_gene: TRBV11-2; CDR3aa: CASSLGLADQETQYF; CDR3nt: TGTGCCAGCAGCTTAGGTCTAGCGGATCAAGAGACCCAGTACTTC
j_gene: TRBJ2-7; abundance: NA; d_gene: NA; v_gene: TRBV6-1; CDR3aa: CASSEKTVPAYEQYF; CDR3nt: TGTGCCAGCAGTGAAAAAACAGTGCCGGCCTACGAGCAGTACTTC
j_gene: TRBJ1-2; abundance: once; d_gene: TRBD1; v_gene: TRBV7-9; CDR3aa: CASRPPGTGAYGYTF; CDR3nt: TGTGCCAGTCGCCCACCCGGGACAGGGGCCTATGGCTACACCTTC
j_gene: TRBJ1-2; abundance: NA; d_gene: TRBD1; v_gene: TRBV27; CDR3aa: CASRKGANYGYTF; CDR3nt: TGTGCCAGCAGAAAGGGGGCAAACTATGGCTACACCTTC
j_gene: TRBJ2-3; abundance: NA; d_gene: NA; v_gene: TRBV15; CDR3aa: CATSRGGGGTTDTQYF; CDR3nt: TGTGCCACCAGCAGAGGTGGAGGGGGCACCACAGATACGCAGTATTTT
j_gene: TRBJ2-5; abundance: NA; d_gene: NA; v_gene: TRBV5-5; CDR3aa: CASSLARGEETQYF; CDR3nt: TGTGCCAGCAGCTTGGCCAGGGGGGAAGAGACCCAGTACTTC
j_gene: TRBJ2-7; abundance: NA; d_gene: NA; v_gene: TRBV6-5; CDR3aa: CASSYGFREQYF; CDR3nt: TGTGCCAGCAGTTACGGCTTTCGCGAGCAGTACTTC
j_gene: TRBJ1-5; abundance: NA; d_gene: NA; v_gene: TRBV28; CDR3aa: CASSLRGGGNQPQHF; CDR3nt: TGTGCCAGCAGCCTCAGGGGCGGGGGGAATCAGCCCCAGCATTTT
j_gene: TRBJ1-6; abundance: once; d_gene: TRBD1; v_gene: TRBV5-5; CDR3aa: CASSLQGYNSPLHF; CDR3nt: TGTGCCAGCAGCTTACAGGGGTATAATTCACCCCTCCACTTT
j_gene: TRBJ2-7; abundance: NA; d_gene: NA; v_gene: TRBV6-1; CDR3aa: CASRSEPGAYEQYF; CDR3nt: TGTGCCAGCAGATCAGAGCCAGGGGCCTACGAGCAGTACTTC
j_gene: TRBJ2-3; abundance: NA; d_gene: TRBD1; v_gene: TRBV10-1; CDR3aa: CASERGTGMPDTQYF; CDR3nt: TGCGCCAGCGAGAGGGGGACAGGGATGCCAGATACGCAGTATTTT
j_gene: TRBJ1-5; abundance: NA; d_gene: NA; v_gene: TRBV19; CDR3aa: CASSLSLSDSSGQPQHF; CDR3nt: TGTGCCAGTAGCCTATCGTTAAGCGACAGTTCAGGTCAGCCCCAGCATTTT
j_gene: TRBJ2-3; abundance: NA; d_gene: TRBD2; v_gene: TRBV15; CDR3aa: CATSLQAGARNTQYF; CDR3nt: TGTGCCACCAGCCTGCAAGCGGGGGCCCGCAATACGCAGTATTTT
j_gene: TRBJ2-3; abundance: NA; d_gene: NA; v_gene: TRBV13; CDR3aa: CASSGPLRSVGSSDTQYF; CDR3nt: TGTGCCAGCAGCGGCCCTCTTCGATCCGTCGGGTCTTCAGATACGCAGTATTTT
j_gene: TRBJ1-5; abundance: NA; d_gene: TRBD1; v_gene: TRBV5-4; CDR3aa: CASSVQGFNQPQHF; CDR3nt: TGTGCCAGCAGCGTACAGGGGTTCAATCAGCCCCAGCATTTT
j_gene: TRBJ1-5; abundance: NA; d_gene: TRBD1; v_gene: TRBV29-1; CDR3aa: CSVSGTEGQPQHF; CDR3nt: TGCAGCGTCTCCGGGACAGAGGGACAGCCCCAGCATTTT
j_gene: TRBJ1-5; abundance: NA; d_gene: NA; v_gene: TRBV28; CDR3aa: CASRRTAVGPQHF; CDR3nt: TGTGCCAGCAGAAGGACAGCCGTTGGGCCCCAGCATTTT
j_gene: TRBJ2-1; abundance: NA; d_gene: TRBD2; v_gene: TRBV6-5; CDR3aa: CASSYLAGGVGNEQFF; CDR3nt: TGTGCCAGCAGTTACCTAGCGGGAGGCGTTGGCAATGAGCAGTTCTTC
j_gene: TRBJ1-1; abundance: NA; d_gene: TRBD1; v_gene: TRBV6-5; CDR3aa: CASSYTTGGSDTEAFF; CDR3nt: TGTGCCAGCAGTTACACGACAGGGGGCTCTGACACTGAAGCTTTCTTT
j_gene: TRBJ2-3; abundance: NA; d_gene: TRBD2; v_gene: TRBV7-9; CDR3aa: CASSLKAGAYTQYF; CDR3nt: TGTGCCAGCAGCTTAAAAGCGGGAGCATATACGCAGTATTTT
j_gene: TRBJ2-5; abundance: NA; d_gene: TRBD1; v_gene: TRBV27; CDR3aa: CASSPRQGETQYF; CDR3nt: TGTGCCAGCAGCCCTAGACAGGGTGAGACCCAGTACTTC
j_gene: TRBJ1-4; abundance: NA; d_gene: NA; v_gene: TRBV18; CDR3aa: CASEESNEKLFF; CDR3nt: TGTGCCAGTGAAGAGTCTAATGAAAAACTGTTTTTT
j_gene: TRBJ1-4; abundance: NA; d_gene: TRBD1; v_gene: TRBV30; CDR3aa: CAWKGGQGVTNEKLFF; CDR3nt: TGTGCCTGGAAAGGGGGACAGGGTGTGACTAATGAAAAACTGTTTTTT